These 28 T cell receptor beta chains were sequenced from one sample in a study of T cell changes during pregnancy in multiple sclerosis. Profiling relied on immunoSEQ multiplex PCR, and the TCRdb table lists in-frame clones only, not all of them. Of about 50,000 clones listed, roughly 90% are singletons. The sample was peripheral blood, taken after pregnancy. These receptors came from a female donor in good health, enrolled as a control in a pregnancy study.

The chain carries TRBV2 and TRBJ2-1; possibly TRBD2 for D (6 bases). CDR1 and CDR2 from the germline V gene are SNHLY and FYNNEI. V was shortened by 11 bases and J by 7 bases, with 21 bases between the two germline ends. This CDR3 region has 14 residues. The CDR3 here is CAFGRGLLPNEQFF. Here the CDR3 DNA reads TGTGCCTTTGGGCGGGGCCTCTTACCAAATGAGCAGTTCTTC.

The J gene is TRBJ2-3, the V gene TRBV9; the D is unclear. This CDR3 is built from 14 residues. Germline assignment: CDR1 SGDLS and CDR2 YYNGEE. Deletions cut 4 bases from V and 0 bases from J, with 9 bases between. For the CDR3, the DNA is TGTGCCAGCAGCCCAAGCTGGAGCACAGATACGCAGTATTTT. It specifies CASSPSWSTDTQYF.

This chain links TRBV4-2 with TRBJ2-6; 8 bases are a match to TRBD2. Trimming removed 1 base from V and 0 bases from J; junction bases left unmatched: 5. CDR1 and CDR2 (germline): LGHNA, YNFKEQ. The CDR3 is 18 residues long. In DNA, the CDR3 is TGTGCCAGCAGCCAAGCCCGGGAGGGAACCTCTGGGGCCAACGTCCTGACTTTC. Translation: CASSQAREGTSGANVLTF.

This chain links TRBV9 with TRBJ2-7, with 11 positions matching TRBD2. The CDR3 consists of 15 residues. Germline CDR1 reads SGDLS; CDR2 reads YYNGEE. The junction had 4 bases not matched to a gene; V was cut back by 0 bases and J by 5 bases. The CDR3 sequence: CASSVDSGRADEQYF. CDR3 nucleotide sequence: TGTGCCAGCAGCGTAGATAGCGGGAGGGCCGACGAGCAGTACTTC.

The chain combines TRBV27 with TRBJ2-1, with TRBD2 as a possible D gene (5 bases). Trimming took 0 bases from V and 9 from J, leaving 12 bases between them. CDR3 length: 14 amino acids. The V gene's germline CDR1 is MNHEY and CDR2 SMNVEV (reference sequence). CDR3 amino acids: CASSLSRTRAEQFF. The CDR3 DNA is TGTGCCAGCAGTTTATCGCGTACTAGGGCTGAGCAGTTCTTC.

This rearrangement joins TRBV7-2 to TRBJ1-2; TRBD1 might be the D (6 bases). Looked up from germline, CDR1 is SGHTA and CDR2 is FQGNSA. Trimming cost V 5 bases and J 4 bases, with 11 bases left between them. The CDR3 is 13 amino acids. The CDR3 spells CASSQQGGYGYTF. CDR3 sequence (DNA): TGTGCCAGCAGCCAACAGGGTGGCTATGGCTACACCTTC.

DNA of the CDR3: TGTGCCAGCAGCGTCACTAGTAGTCCGGAGACCCAGTACTTC. Translated: CASSVTSSPETQYF. The chain employs TRBV9 and TRBJ2-5, with D perhaps TRBD2 (5 bases). The V gene's germline CDR1 is SGDLS and CDR2 YYNGEE. The germline V and J ends were trimmed by 2 bases and 5 bases, with 13 bases remaining between them. This CDR3 region has 14 residues.

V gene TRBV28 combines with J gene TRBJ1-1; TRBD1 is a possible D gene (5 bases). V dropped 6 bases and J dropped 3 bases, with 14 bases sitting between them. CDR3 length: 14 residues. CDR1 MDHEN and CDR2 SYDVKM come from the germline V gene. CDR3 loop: CASSSPRGDTEAFF. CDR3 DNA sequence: TGTGCCAGCAGCTCTCCCCGGGGGGACACTGAAGCTTTCTTT.

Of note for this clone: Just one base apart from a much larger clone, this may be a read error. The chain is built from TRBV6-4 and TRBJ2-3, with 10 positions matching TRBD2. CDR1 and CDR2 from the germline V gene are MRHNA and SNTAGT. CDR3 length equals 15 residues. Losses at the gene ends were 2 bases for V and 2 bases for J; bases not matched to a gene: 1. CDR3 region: CASSDGTSDTDTQYF. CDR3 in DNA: TGTGCCAGCAGTGACGGGACTAGCGACACAGATACGCAGTATTTT.

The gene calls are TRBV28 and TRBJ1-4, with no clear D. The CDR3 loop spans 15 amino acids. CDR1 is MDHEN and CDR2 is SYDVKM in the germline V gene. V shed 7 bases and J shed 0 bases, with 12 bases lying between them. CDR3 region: CASNQVSATNEKLFF. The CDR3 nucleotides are TGTGCCAGCAACCAGGTTTCAGCAACTAATGAAAAACTGTTTTTT.

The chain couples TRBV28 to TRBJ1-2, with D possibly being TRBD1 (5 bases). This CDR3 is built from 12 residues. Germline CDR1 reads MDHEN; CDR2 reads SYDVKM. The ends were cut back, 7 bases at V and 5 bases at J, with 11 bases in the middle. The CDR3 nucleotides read TGTGCCAGCATTACGTCAGGGTATGGCTACACCTTC. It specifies CASITSGYGYTF.

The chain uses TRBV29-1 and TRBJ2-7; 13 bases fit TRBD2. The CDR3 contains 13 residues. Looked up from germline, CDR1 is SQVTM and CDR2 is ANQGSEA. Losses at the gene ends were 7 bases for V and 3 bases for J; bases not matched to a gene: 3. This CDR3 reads CSARTSGSYEQYF. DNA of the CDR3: TGCAGCGCAAGGACTAGCGGGAGCTACGAGCAGTACTTC.

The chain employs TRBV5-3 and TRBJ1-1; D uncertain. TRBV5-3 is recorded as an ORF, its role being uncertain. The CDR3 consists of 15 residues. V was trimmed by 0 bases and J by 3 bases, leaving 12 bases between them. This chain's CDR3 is CARSLAAKPHTEAFF. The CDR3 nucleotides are TGTGCCAGAAGCTTGGCCGCCAAGCCCCACACTGAAGCTTTCTTT.

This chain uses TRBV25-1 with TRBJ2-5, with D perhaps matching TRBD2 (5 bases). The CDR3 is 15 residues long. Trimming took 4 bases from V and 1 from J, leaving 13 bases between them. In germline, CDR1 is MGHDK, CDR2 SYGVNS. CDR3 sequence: CASSATGNPQETQYF. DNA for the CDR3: TGTGCCAGCAGTGCCACCGGGAACCCCCAAGAGACCCAGTACTTC. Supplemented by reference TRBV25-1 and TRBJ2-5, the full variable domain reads EADIYQTPRYLVIGTGKKITLECSQTMGHDKMYWYQQDPGMELHLIHYSYGVNSTEKGDLSSESTVSRIRTEHFPLTLESARPSHTSQYLCASSATGNPQETQYFGPGTRLLVL.

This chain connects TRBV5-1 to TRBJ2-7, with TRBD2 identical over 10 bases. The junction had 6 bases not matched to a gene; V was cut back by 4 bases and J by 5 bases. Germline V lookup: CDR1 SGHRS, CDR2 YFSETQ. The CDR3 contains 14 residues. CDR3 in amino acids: CASSPGTSEDEQYF. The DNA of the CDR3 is TGCGCCAGCAGCCCCGGGACTAGCGAAGACGAGCAGTACTTC.

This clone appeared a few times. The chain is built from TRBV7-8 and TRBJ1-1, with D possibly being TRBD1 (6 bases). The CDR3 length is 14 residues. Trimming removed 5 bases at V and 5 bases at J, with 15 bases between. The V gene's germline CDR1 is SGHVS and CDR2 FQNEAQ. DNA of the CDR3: TGTGCCAGCAGCGGAGGCAGGGGAAGGACTGAAGCTTTCTTT. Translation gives CASSGGRGRTEAFF.

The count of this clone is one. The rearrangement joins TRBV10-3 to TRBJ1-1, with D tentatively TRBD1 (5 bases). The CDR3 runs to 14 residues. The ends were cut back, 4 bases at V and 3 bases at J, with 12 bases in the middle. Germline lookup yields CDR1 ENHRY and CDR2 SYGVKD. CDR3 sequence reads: CAISAPGRDTEAFF. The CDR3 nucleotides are TGTGCCATCAGTGCCCCAGGGAGGGACACTGAAGCTTTCTTT.

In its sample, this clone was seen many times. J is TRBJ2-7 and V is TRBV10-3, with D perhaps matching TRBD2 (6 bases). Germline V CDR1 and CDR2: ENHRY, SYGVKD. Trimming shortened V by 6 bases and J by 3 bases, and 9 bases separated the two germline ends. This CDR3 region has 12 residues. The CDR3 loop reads CAISQGGYEQYF. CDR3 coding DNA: TGTGCCATCAGCCAGGGAGGCTACGAGCAGTACTTC.

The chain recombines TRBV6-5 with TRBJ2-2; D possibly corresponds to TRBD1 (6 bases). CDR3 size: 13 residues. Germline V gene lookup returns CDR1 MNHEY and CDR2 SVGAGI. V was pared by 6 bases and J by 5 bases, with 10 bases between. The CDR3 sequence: CASRPDRTGELFF. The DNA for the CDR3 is TGTGCCAGCAGGCCCGACAGGACCGGGGAGCTGTTTTTT.

CDR3 in amino acids: CASSLVAGGLGTEAFF. The CDR3 DNA follows: TGTGCCAGCAGCTTAGTGGCAGGGGGCCTGGGGACTGAAGCTTTCTTT. V is TRBV7-3 and J is TRBJ1-1; 8 bases are shared with TRBD1. Trimming took 2 bases from V and 5 from J; bases not matched to a gene: 10. Germline loops: CDR1 SGHTA, CDR2 FQGTGA. The CDR3 length is 16 residues.

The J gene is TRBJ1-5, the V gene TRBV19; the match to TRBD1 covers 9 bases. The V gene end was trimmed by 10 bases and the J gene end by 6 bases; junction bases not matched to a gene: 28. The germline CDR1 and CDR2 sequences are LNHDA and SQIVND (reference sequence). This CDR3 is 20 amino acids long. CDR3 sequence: CATAPLTRTGEGMGGQPQHF. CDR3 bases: TGTGCCACCGCTCCCCTCACAAGGACAGGGGAGGGTATGGGGGGTCAGCCCCAGCATTTT.

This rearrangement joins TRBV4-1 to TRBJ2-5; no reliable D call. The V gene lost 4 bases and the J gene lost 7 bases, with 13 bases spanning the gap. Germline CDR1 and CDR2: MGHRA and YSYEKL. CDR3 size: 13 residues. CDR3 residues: CASSRHGVGTQYF. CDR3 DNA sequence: TGCGCCAGCAGCCGTCATGGAGTAGGGACCCAGTACTTC.

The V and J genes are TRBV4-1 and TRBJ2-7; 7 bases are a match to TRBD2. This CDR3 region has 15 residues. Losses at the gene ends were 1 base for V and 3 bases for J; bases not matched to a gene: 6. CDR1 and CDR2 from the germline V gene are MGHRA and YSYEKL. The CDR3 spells CASSQGGTTFYEQYF. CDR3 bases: TGCGCCAGCAGCCAAGGTGGGACTACCTTCTACGAGCAGTACTTC.

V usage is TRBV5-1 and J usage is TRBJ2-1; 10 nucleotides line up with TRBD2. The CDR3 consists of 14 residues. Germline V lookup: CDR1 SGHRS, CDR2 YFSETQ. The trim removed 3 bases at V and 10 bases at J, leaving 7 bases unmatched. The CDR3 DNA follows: TGCGCCAGCAGCTCCCTAGCGGGAGCGGGGGAGCAGTTCTTC. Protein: CASSSLAGAGEQFF.

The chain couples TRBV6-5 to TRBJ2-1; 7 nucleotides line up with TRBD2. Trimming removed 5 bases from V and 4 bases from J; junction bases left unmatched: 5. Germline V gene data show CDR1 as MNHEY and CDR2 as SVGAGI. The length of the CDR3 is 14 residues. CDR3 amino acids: CASSTVGGYNEQFF. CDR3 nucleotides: TGTGCCAGCAGTACAGTCGGGGGGTACAATGAGCAGTTCTTC.

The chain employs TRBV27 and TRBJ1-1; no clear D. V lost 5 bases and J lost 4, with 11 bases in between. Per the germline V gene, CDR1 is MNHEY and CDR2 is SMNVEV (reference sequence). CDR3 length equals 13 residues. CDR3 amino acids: CASSRSGPTEAFF. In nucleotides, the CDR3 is TGTGCCAGCAGTCGTTCGGGTCCCACTGAAGCTTTCTTT.

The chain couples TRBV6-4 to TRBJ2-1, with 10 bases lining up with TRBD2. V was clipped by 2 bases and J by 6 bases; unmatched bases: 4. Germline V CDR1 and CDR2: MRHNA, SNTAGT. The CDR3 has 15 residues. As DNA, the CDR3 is TGTGCCAGCAGTGACCGAGCGGGAGGGCCCAATGAGCAGTTCTTC. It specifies CASSDRAGGPNEQFF.

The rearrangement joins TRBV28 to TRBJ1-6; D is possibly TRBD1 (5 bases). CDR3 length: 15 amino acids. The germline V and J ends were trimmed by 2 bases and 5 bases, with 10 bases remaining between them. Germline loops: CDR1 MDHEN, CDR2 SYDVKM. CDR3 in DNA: TGTGCCAGCAGTTTACAGCGGGGCGATAATTCACCCCTCCACTTT. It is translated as CASSLQRGDNSPLHF.